A single sample is the source of the 2 T cell receptor beta chains below, sequenced in a study of blood T cell repertoires in COVID-19. Produced via immunoSEQ multiplex PCR; TCRdb's table is partial and in-frame only. The data hold a few hundred thousand clones, with roughly 82% observed a single time. The sample was peripheral blood. The receptors come from a man aged 80 or over with acute or convalescent COVID-19.

This chain uses TRBV3-1 (or the pseudogene TRBV3-2) with TRBJ2-2; a weak D match, TRBD1 (6 bases). CDR3 length: 16 amino acids. Trimming left V 5 bases short and J 3 bases short, with 16 bases between. Germline CDR1 LGHDT, CDR2 YNNKEL (reference sequence). For the CDR3, the DNA is TGTGCCAGCAGCTTAAGAGGGGGAGAATACACCGGGGAGCTGTTTTTT. Protein product: CASSLRGGEYTGELFF.

This clone is a singleton in its sample. The chain joins TRBV5-1 to TRBJ1-1; 8 nucleotides line up with TRBD1. The CDR3 covers 14 residues. The junction had 6 bases not matched to a gene; V was cut back by 4 bases and J by 4 bases. CDR1 is SGHRS, CDR2 YFSETQ, per germline. The CDR3 spells CASSGTGGGTEAFF. DNA of the CDR3: TGCGCCAGCAGCGGTACAGGGGGAGGCACTGAAGCTTTCTTT.